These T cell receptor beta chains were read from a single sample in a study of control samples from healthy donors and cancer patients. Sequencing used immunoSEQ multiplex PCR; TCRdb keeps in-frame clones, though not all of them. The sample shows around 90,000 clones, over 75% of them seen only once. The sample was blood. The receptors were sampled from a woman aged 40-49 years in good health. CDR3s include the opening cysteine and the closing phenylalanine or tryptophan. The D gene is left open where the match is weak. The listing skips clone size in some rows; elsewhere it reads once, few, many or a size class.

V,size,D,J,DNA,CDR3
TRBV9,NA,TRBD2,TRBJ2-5,TGTGCCAGCAGCCCCCGGGGGGACCAAGAGACCCAGTACTTC,CASSPRGDQETQYF
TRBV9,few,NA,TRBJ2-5,TGTGCCAGCAGCCCCCTCCGTTTTAGTGCGCAAGAGACCCAGTACTTC,CASSPLRFSAQETQYF
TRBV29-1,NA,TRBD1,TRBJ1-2,TGCAGCGTTGAAGCCCGGACAGGGAACTATGGCTACACCTTC,CSVEARTGNYGYTF
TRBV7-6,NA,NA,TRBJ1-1,TGTGCCAGCAGCTTAGCAGGGATGAACACTGAAGCTTTCTTT,CASSLAGMNTEAFF
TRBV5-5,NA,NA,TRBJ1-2,TGTGCCAGCAGCTTGGCCGGGGAAGGCTACACCTTC,CASSLAGEGYTF
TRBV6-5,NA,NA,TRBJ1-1,TGTGCCAGCAGTTACTCAGGGAGCACTGAAGCTTTCTTT,CASSYSGSTEAFF
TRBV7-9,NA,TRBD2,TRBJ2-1,TGTGCCAGCAGCCCTCTAGCGGATGAGCAGTTCTTC,CASSPLADEQFF
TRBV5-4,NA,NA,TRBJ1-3,TGTGCCAGCAGCTTGGGCTCTGGAAACACCATATATTTT,CASSLGSGNTIYF
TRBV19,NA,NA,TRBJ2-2,TGTGCCAGTAGTGACAATACTAGGTACACCGGGGAGCTGTTTTTT,CASSDNTRYTGELFF
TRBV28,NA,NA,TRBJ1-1,TGTGCCAGCAGGGCTGCTTGGGGGGCTTTCTTT,CASRAAWGAFF
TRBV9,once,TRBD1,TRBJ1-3,TGTGCCAGCAGCATAGCAGGGGGGAGCTCTGGAAACACCATATATTTT,CASSIAGGSSGNTIYF
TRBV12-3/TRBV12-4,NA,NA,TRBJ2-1,TGTGCCAGCAGTTTTCAGAACAATGAGCAGTTCTTC,CASSFQNNEQFF
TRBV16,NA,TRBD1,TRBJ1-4,TGTGCCAGCAGCGAAGTCAACCGACAGGGTGGTGAAAAACTGTTTTTT,CASSEVNRQGGEKLFF
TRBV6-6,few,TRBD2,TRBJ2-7,TGTGCCAGCAGTACCTGGACTAGCGGGGGGCAGTACGAGCAGTACTTC,CASSTWTSGGQYEQYF
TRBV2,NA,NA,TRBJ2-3,TGTGCCAGCAGAAAAGAGCTGGGGGGCTCAGATACGCAGTATTTT,CASRKELGGSDTQYF
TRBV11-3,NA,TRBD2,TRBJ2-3,TGTGCCAGCAGCTTAGATTTGCGGGGGGGCGCGGATACGCAGTATTTT,CASSLDLRGGADTQYF
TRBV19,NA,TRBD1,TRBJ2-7,TGTGCCAGTAGTATCCGGACAGGTCGCTACGAGCAGTACTTC,CASSIRTGRYEQYF
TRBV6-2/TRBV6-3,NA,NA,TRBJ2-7,TGTGCCAGCAGTGTAGCGGTCAGCTCCTACGAGCAGTACTTC,CASSVAVSSYEQYF
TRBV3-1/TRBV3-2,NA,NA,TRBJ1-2,TGTGCCAGCAGCCAACAGGGGTGGGGCTACACCTTC,CASSQQGWGYTF
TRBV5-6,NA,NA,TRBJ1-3,TGTGCCAGCAGCTTCTCTTGGACCTCAGGAAACACCATATATTTT,CASSFSWTSGNTIYF
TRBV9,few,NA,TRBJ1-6,TGTGCCAGCAGCGTAGGCAGGGGAGGTTCACCCCTCCACTTT,CASSVGRGGSPLHF
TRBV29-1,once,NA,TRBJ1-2,TGCAGCGTTGGAAGTTCAGGAGGGGGGCGGCGTGGCTACACCTTC,CSVGSSGGGRRGYTF